Listed below are T cell receptor beta chains from one sample, sequenced in a study of OX40 agonist ivuxolimab in advanced cancers. This table comes from immunoSEQ multiplex PCR, and its TCRdb copy is limited to in-frame clones, with some not included. The sample records about 69,000 clones, about nine tenths being singletons. Sample: CD4+ or CD8+ T cells sorted from blood, taken in a trial of the OX40 agonist ivuxolimab. These receptors were taken from an adult with an advanced solid tumor such as melanoma, head and neck, liver or kidney cancer. Both conserved end residues are part of each CDR3. D genes are given only for firm matches. Clone size is not always given. Where it is, it says once, few, many or a class for expanded clones.

D	V	size	J	DNA	CDR3
-	TRBV7-9	-	TRBJ2-1	TGTGCCAGCAGCTTAGCGGGAGTGGGGTACAATGAGCAGTTCTTC	CASSLAGVGYNEQFF
TRBD1	TRBV9	-	TRBJ2-1	TGTGCCAGCAGCGCCGACAGGGGGTCCTTCTACAATGAGCAGTTCTTC	CASSADRGSFYNEQFF
TRBD2	TRBV4-1	-	TRBJ2-2	TGCGCCAGCAGCCACTCTAGCGGGGGGGCGGACACCGGGGAGCTGTTTTTT	CASSHSSGGADTGELFF
-	TRBV6-1	few	TRBJ2-7	TGTGCCAGCAGCCTTATAAGAGGCGACGAGCAGTACTTC	CASSLIRGDEQYF
TRBD1	TRBV19	-	TRBJ1-5	TGTGCCAGTAGTATAGGCAGGGGGAGGGTCCATCAGCCCCAGCATTTT	CASSIGRGRVHQPQHF
-	TRBV18	once	TRBJ2-5	TGTGCCAGCTCACCGTACCAAGAGACCCAGTACTTC	CASSPYQETQYF
-	TRBV19	-	TRBJ1-5	TGTGCCAGTAGTCTAACAGGGTTTGGCAATCAGCCCCAGCATTTT	CASSLTGFGNQPQHF
-	TRBV6-6	few	TRBJ1-5	TGTGCCAGCAGTAGCATAGGACGGAACGGGGAGCCCCAGCATTTT	CASSSIGRNGEPQHF
TRBD1	TRBV2	-	TRBJ2-7	TGTGCCAGCATCCGGGACAGGGGGCGGTACGAGCAGTACTTC	CASIRDRGRYEQYF
-	TRBV27	-	TRBJ1-3	TGTGCCAGCAGCTCCGGGGCCTTCTCTGGAAACACCATATATTTT	CASSSGAFSGNTIYF
TRBD2	TRBV11-2	-	TRBJ2-2	TGTGCCAGCAAGACTAGCGGGAGTGGGGACACCGGGGAGCTGTTTTTT	CASKTSGSGDTGELFF
-	TRBV28	-	TRBJ2-7	TGTGCCAGCAGCCCCGGGACGGCAGCATCCTACGAGCAGTACTTC	CASSPGTAASYEQYF
-	TRBV28	-	TRBJ2-5	TGTGCCAGCAGTTTATCGGACGAGACCCAGTACTTC	CASSLSDETQYF
TRBD2	TRBV28	-	TRBJ2-2	TGTGCCAGCAGGCCGGGACTAGCGGAACACACCGGGGAGCTGTTTTTT	CASRPGLAEHTGELFF
-	TRBV11-3	-	TRBJ2-7	TGTGCCAGCAGCCGAATCACAGGGCCCTACGAGCAGTACTTC	CASSRITGPYEQYF
TRBD1	TRBV7-3	-	TRBJ2-1	TGTGCCAGCAGCGGAGGACAGGGCAATGAGCAGTTCTTC	CASSGGQGNEQFF
-	TRBV30	-	TRBJ2-1	TGTGCCTGGAGTGGTGGACTGGCGACGCCTGGGAGCCCCTACAATGAGCAGTTCTTC	CAWSGGLATPGSPYNEQFF
TRBD1	TRBV5-1	-	TRBJ2-3	TGCGCCAGCAGACAAAGTACCGGGACAGGTAACACAGATACGCAGTATTTT	CASRQSTGTGNTDTQYF
-	TRBV14	-	TRBJ2-1	TGTGCCAGCAGGGGGACTTCCTACAATGAGCAGTTCTTC	CASRGTSYNEQFF
-	TRBV16	-	TRBJ2-7	TGTGCCAGCAGCCCGGCACACGAGCAGTACTTC	CASSPAHEQYF
-	TRBV7-9	-	TRBJ1-6	TGTGCCAGCAGCCTAACAGGAACATCGAATAATTCACCCCTCCACTTT	CASSLTGTSNNSPLHF
-	TRBV6-1	-	TRBJ2-5	TGTGCCAGCTCGCTACGGCGGAGGGCCGGGGAGACCCAGTACTTC	CASSLRRRAGETQYF
TRBD1	TRBV11-2	-	TRBJ1-5	TGTGCCAGCAATCCGGGACAGGGGGCGCGAGACAATCAGCCCCAGCATTTT	CASNPGQGARDNQPQHF
-	TRBV5-1	-	TRBJ2-7	TGCGCCAGCAGCTTGGGACAGAACTACGAGCAGTACTTC	CASSLGQNYEQYF
-	TRBV19	-	TRBJ2-2	TGTGCCAGTAGTACAGGGGAGACCACCGGGGAGCTGTTTTTT	CASSTGETTGELFF
-	TRBV10-3	-	TRBJ1-1	TGTGCCATCAGTGAGTCGTCGGGACTGAGGAACACTGAAGCTTTCTTT	CAISESSGLRNTEAFF
-	TRBV6-6	-	TRBJ2-7	TGTGCCAGCAGTTACGGGCAGCCTGTACGCGAGCAGTACTTC	CASSYGQPVREQYF
-	TRBV6-1	-	TRBJ1-2	TGTGCCAGCAGTGAAGCGCGGGCTGGGGGCAGGGCGAACTATGGCTACACCTTC	CASSEARAGGRANYGYTF
-	TRBV19	-	TRBJ2-6	TGTGCCAGTAGTATTCTGGGGGCCAACGTCCTGACTTTC	CASSILGANVLTF
-	TRBV28	-	TRBJ1-2	TGTGCCAGCAGTTCCCGGGGGGGGCACTATGGCTACACCTTC	CASSSRGGHYGYTF
-	TRBV25-1	-	TRBJ1-6	TGTGCCAGCAGTGAGGGCGGGTTGGCCTCCTATAATTCACCCCTCCACTTT	CASSEGGLASYNSPLHF
-	TRBV5-6	few	TRBJ1-4	TGTGCCAGCAGCTCGATGTCAACTAATGAAAAACTGTTTTTT	CASSSMSTNEKLFF
-	TRBV19	-	TRBJ2-7	TGTGCCAGTAACAACCTCGGGGCTCCCTACGAGCAGTACTTC	CASNNLGAPYEQYF
-	TRBV11-3	-	TRBJ2-5	TGTGCCAGCAGCCCGAATACCTTCCAAGAGACCCAGTACTTC	CASSPNTFQETQYF
TRBD2	TRBV5-1	-	TRBJ2-3	TGCGCCAGCAGCTTGGAGACGCGGGAGGCGCCAGATACGCAGTATTTT	CASSLETREAPDTQYF
-	TRBV5-6	-	TRBJ1-2	TGTGCCAGCAGCGTACAGGGTCATGGCTACACCTTC	CASSVQGHGYTF
-	TRBV18	-	TRBJ1-2	TGTGCCAGCTCACCGCTGGGGGGTACCTATGGCTACACCTTC	CASSPLGGTYGYTF
TRBD1	TRBV30	-	TRBJ1-1	TGTGCCTGCAAACGAGGACAGGGGAGGACTGAAGCTTTCTTT	CACKRGQGRTEAFF
-	TRBV9	-	TRBJ1-4	TGTGCCAGCAGCTCCCGTGGTTCGGCTAATGAAAAACTGTTTTTT	CASSSRGSANEKLFF
TRBD2	TRBV7-3	once	TRBJ2-5	TGTGCCAGCAGCTTATTCGGGGGGGACCAAGAGACCCAGTACTTC	CASSLFGGDQETQYF